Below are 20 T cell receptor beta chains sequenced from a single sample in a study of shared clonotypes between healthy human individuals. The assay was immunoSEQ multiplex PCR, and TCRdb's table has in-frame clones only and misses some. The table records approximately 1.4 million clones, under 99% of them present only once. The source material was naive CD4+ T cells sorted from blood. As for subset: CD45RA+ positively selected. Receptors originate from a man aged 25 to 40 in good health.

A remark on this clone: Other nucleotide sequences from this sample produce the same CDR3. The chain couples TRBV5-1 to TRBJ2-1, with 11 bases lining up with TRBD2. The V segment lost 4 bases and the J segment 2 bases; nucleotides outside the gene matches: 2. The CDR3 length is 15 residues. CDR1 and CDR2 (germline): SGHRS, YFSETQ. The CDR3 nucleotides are TGCGCCAGCAGCCTAGCGGGAGGTACCTACAATGAGCAGTTCTTC. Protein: CASSLAGGTYNEQFF.

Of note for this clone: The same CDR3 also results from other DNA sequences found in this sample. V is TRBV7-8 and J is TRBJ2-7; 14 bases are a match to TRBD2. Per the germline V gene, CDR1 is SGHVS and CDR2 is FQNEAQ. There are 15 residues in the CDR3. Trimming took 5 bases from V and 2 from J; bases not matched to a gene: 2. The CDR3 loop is CASSPTSGRAYEQYF. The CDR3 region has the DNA TGTGCCAGCAGCCCGACTAGCGGGAGGGCCTACGAGCAGTACTTC.

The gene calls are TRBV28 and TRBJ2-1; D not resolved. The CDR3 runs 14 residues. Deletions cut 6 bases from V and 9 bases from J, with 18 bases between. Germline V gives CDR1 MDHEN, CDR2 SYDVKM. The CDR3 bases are TGTGCCAGCAGCCCCGGTGACATCTCCCGTGAGCAGTTCTTC. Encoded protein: CASSPGDISREQFF.

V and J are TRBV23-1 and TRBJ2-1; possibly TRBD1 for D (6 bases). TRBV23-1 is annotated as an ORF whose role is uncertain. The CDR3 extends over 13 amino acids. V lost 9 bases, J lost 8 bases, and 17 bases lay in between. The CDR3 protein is CARGDTRKDEQFF. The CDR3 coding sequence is TGCGCCAGGGGGGACACCCGAAAGGATGAGCAGTTCTTC.

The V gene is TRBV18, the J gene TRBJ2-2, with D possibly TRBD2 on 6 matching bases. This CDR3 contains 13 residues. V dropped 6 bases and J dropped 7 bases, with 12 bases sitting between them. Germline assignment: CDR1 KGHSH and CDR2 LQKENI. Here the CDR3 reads CASSPGRDGELFF. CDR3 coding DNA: TGTGCCAGCTCGCCAGGGCGGGACGGGGAGCTGTTTTTT.

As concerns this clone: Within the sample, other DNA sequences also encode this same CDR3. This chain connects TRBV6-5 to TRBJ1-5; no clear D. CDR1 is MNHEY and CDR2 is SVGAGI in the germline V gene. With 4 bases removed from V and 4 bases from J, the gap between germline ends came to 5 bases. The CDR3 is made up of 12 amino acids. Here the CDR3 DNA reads TGTGCCAGCAGTTCGGGTAATCAGCCCCAGCATTTT. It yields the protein CASSSGNQPQHF.

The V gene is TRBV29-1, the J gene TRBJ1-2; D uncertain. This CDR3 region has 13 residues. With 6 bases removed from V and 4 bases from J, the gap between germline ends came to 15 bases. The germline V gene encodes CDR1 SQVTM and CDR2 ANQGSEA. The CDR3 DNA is TGCAGCGTCGAAATCGACGGCTCCTATGGCTACACCTTC. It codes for CSVEIDGSYGYTF.

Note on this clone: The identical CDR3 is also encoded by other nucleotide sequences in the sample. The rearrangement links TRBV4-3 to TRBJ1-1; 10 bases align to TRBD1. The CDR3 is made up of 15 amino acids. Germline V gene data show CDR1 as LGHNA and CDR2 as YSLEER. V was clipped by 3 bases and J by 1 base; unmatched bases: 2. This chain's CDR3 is CASSQGQGRNTEAFF. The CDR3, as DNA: TGCGCCAGCAGCCAGGGACAGGGGCGGAACACTGAAGCTTTCTTT.

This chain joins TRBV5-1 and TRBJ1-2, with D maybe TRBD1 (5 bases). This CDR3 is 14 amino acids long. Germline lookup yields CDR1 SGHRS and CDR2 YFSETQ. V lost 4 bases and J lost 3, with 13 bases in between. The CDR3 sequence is CASSPGDTDYGYTF. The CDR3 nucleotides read TGCGCCAGCAGCCCGGGGGATACGGACTATGGCTACACCTTC.

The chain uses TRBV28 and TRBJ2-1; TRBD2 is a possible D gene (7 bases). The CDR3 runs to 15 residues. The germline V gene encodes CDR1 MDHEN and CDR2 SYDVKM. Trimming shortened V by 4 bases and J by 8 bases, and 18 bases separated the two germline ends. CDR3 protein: CASSSMGGARDEQFF. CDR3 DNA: TGTGCCAGCAGTTCCATGGGGGGGGCGCGGGATGAGCAGTTCTTC.

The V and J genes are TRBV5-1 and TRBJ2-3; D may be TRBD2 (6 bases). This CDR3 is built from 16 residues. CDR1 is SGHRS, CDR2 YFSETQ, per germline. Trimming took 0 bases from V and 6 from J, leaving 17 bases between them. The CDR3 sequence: CASSLGGTGVGDTQYF. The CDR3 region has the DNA TGCGCCAGCAGCTTGGGCGGGACTGGAGTCGGGGATACGCAGTATTTT.

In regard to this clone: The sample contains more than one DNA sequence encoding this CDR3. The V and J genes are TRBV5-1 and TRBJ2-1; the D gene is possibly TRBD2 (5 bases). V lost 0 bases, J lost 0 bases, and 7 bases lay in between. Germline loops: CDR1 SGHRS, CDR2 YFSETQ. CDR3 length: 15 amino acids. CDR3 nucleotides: TGCGCCAGCAGCTTGGGTGGGAGCTCCTACAATGAGCAGTTCTTC. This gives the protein CASSLGGSSYNEQFF.

In DNA form, the CDR3 reads TGCAGCGGTAACCAGGGGGCGGAAGGCTACACCTTC. It is translated as CSGNQGAEGYTF. This rearrangement joins TRBV29-1 to TRBJ1-2; 8 nucleotides agree with TRBD1. V shed 7 bases and J 8 bases; nucleotides not matched to a gene: 9. The CDR3 runs to 12 residues. CDR1 and CDR2 from the germline V gene are SQVTM and ANQGSEA. The full variable domain, rest sourced from reference TRBV29-1 and TRBJ1-2, is SAVISQKPSRDICQRGTSLTIQCQVDSQVTMMFWYRQQPGQSLTLIATANQGSEATYESGFVIDKFPISRPNLTFSTLTVSNMSPEDSSIYLCSGNQGAEGYTFGSGTRLTVV.

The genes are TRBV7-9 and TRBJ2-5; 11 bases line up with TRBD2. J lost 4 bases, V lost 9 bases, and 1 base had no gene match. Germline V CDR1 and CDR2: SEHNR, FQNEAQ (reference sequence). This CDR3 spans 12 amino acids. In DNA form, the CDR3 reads TGTGCCAGTACTAGCGGGAGAGAGACCCAGTACTTC. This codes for CASTSGRETQYF.

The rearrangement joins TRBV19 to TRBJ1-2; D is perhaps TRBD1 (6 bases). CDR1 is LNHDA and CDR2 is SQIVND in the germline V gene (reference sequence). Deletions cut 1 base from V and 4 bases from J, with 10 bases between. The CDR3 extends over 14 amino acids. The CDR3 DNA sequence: TGTGCCAGTAGTATAGCGGGACATATCTATGGCTACACCTTC. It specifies CASSIAGHIYGYTF.

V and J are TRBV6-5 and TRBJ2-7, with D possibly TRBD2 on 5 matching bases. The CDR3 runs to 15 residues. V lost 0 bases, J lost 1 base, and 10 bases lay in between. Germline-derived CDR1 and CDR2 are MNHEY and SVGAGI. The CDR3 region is CASSYSREGSYEQYF. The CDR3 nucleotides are TGTGCCAGCAGTTACTCCAGAGAGGGATCCTACGAGCAGTACTTC.

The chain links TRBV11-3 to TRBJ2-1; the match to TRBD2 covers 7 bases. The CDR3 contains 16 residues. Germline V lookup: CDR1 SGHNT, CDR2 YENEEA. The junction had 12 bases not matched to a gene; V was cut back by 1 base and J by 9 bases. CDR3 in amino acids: CASSLGPSGALGEQFF. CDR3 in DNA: TGTGCCAGCAGCTTAGGCCCTAGCGGCGCTCTCGGTGAGCAGTTCTTC. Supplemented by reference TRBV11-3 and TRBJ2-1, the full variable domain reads EAGVVQSPRYKIIEKKQPVAFWCNPISGHNTLYWYLQNLGQGPELLIRYENEEAVDDSQLPKDRFSAERLKGVDSTLKIQPAELGDSAVYLCASSLGPSGALGEQFFGPGTRLTVL.

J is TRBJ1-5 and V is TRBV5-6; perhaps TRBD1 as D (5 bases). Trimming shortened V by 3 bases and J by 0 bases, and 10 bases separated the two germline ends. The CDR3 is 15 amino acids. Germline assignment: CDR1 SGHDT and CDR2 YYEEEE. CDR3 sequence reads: CASSSGRTSNQPQHF. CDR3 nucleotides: TGTGCCAGCAGCTCGGGACGGACTAGCAATCAGCCCCAGCATTTT.

CDR3 amino acids: CASSLVVSPGDTQYF. The CDR3, as DNA: TGCGCCAGCAGCTTGGTTGTTAGTCCAGGTGATACGCAGTATTTT. V usage is TRBV5-1 and J usage is TRBJ2-3, with D unresolved. The germline CDR1 and CDR2 sequences are SGHRS and YFSETQ. V was pared by 0 bases and J by 6 bases, with 14 bases between. The CDR3 runs to 15 residues.

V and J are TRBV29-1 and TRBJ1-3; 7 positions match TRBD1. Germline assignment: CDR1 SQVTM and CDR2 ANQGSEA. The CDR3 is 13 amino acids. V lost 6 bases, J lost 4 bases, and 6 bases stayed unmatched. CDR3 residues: CSVGDSPGNTIYF. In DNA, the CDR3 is TGCAGCGTGGGGGACAGCCCGGGAAACACCATATATTTT.